This TCR beta chain was sequenced for a study of CD8+ T cells in alopecia areata. Background on the study: Those treated were given oral tofacitinib at 5 to 10 mg twice daily.

Germline trimming cut 4 bases from V and 3 bases from J; bases unmatched to any gene: 4. Germline V gene data show CDR1 as SGHRS and CDR2 as YFSETQ. The CDR3 runs to 15 residues. Reverse transcription of extracted RNA yielded cDNA, which provided the sequencing template. The method was immunoSEQ multiplex PCR; TCRdb's version includes in-frame clones alone and lacks a portion of them. Among 95,000 to 110,000 clones listed, around 83% were seen once. In the case of this clone: Its antigen is undetermined.

Study outcomes and limitations: Expanded CD8+ clones among the top 100, and scalp clonality, were significantly decreased by tofacitinib.

Documented treatment: oral pan-JAK inhibitor, 5-10 mg twice daily. Specimens obtained from alopecia areata patients comprised lesional scalp punch biopsies and peripheral blood. The clonotype originates from a human donor with alopecia areata. The sequencing used CD8+ T cells sorted from blood, collected at week 24, from a patient treated with tofacitinib. This chain joins TRBV5-1 and TRBJ2-3; 11 bases match TRBD1. The CDR3 spells CASSTGTGGTDTQYF. The CDR3, as DNA: TGCGCCAGCAGCACTGGGACAGGGGGGACAGATACGCAGTATTTT.